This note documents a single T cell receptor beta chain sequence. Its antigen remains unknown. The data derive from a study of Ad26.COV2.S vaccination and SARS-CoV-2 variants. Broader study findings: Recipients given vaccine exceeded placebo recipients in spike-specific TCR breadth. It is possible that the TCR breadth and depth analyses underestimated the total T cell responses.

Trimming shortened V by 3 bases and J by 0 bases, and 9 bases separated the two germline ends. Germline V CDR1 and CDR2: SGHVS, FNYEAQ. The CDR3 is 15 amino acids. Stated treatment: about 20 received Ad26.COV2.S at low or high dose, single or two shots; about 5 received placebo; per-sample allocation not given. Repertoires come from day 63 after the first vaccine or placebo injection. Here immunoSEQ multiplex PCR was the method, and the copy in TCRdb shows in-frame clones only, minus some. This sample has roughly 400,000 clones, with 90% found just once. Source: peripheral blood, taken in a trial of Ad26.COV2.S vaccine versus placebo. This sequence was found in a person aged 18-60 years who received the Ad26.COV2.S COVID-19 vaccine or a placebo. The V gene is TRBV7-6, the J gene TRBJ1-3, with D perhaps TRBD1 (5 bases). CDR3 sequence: CASSLGPHSGNTIYF. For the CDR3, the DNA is TGTGCCAGCAGCTTGGGGCCCCACTCTGGAAACACCATATATTTT.